The next 3 T cell receptor beta chains were all read from a single sample in a study of T-cell reconstitution after alpha-beta-depleted transplantation in children. The library targeted TCRbeta and was prepared with unique molecular identifiers. MiXCR, applied by TCRdb to the PCR reads, yields one record per CDR3 protein. The data hold approximately 400,000 distinct CDR3 sequences, with 11% observed a single time. The specimen comprised PBMCs from the stem cell graft donor, sampled from the stem cell graft. These receptors were obtained from a human donor who donated a stem cell graft to a child with acute myeloid leukemia.

J is TRBJ1-3 and V is TRBV6-5; unclear D gene. The CDR3 runs 15 residues. Looked up from germline, CDR1 is MNHEY and CDR2 is SVGAGI. V dropped 2 bases and J dropped 0 bases, with 8 bases sitting between them. The CDR3 bases are TGTGCCAGCAGTTACGGCAGGCTCTCTGGAAACACCATATATTTT. Its translation is CASSYGRLSGNTIYF.

The chain joins TRBV3-1 to TRBJ1-2; weak D call: TRBD1 (6 bases). The CDR3 is made up of 14 amino acids. From germline, CDR1 is LGHDT and CDR2 YNNKEL (reference sequence). The ends were cut back, 1 base at V and 8 bases at J, with 14 bases in the middle. The CDR3 is CASSQGTALNGYTF. The CDR3 nucleotides read TGTGCCAGCAGCCAAGGGACAGCCCTTAACGGCTACACCTTC.

The chain employs TRBV27 and TRBJ2-5; TRBD1 matches 9 bases. CDR3 length: 15 residues. V was clipped by 2 bases and J by 4 bases; unmatched bases: 5. The germline CDR1 and CDR2 sequences are MNHEY and SMNVEV (reference sequence). The CDR3 sequence: CASSLPRTGVETQYF. The CDR3 nucleotides are TGTGCCAGCAGTTTACCACGGACAGGGGTAGAGACCCAGTACTTC.